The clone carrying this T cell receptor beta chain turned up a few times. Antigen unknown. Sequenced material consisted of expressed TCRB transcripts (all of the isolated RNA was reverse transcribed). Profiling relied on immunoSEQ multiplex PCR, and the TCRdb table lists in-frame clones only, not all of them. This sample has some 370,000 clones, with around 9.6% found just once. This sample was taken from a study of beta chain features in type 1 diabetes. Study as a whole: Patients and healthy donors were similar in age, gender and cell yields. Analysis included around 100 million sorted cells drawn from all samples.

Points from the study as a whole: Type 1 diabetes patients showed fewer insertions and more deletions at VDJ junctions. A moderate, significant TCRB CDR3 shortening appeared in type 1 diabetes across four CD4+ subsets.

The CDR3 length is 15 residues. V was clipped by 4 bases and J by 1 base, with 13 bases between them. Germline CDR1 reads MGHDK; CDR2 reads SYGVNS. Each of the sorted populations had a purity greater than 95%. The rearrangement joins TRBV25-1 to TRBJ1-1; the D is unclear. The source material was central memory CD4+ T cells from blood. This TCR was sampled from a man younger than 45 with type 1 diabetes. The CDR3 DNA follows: TGTGCCAGCAGTGTCCTCGGTAGCGGGAACACTGAAGCTTTCTTT. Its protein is CASSVLGSGNTEAFF.